This is a list of T cell receptor beta chains from one sample in a study of blood T cell repertoires in COVID-19. Using immunoSEQ multiplex PCR, the repertoire was profiled, and TCRdb retains in-frame clones only, with some absent. The table lists roughly 230,000 clones, 75% to 85% of them singletons, with about 8% in the top ten. The sequencing sample was made of peripheral blood. The receptors originated from a woman aged 45-65 years with acute or convalescent COVID-19. CDR3s include the opening cysteine and the closing phenylalanine or tryptophan. The D gene is left open where the match is weak. Only some rows state a clone size, as once, few, many or a class for expanded clones.

d_call clone_size cdr3_length j_call v_call cdr3_nt cdr3_aa
NA NA 15 TRBJ2-7 TRBV27 TGTGCCAGCAGTTTTGTCTCAGGGGACCCCTACGAGCAGTACTTC CASSFVSGDPYEQYF
NA NA 12 TRBJ2-7 TRBV28 TGTGCAACCAGGGAGGTACTCAACGAGCAGTACTTC CATREVLNEQYF
TRBD1 NA 16 TRBJ2-2 TRBV20-1 TGCAGTGCTAGTCAGGGGGACAGGGGGCGTACCGGGGAGCTGTTTTTT CSASQGDRGRTGELFF
NA NA 13 TRBJ1-5 TRBV24-1 TGTGCCACCAGTGCCCTTAGCAATCAGCCCCAGCATTTT CATSALSNQPQHF
NA NA 14 TRBJ2-5 TRBV5-1 TGCGCCAGCAGCCTTGGCAGGCGCCAAGAGACCCAGTACTTC CASSLGRRQETQYF
NA once 13 TRBJ1-2 TRBV6-5 TGTGCCAGCAGGACGTCAGGGTATGATGGCTACACCTTC CASRTSGYDGYTF
TRBD2 NA 19 TRBJ2-5 TRBV5-4 TGTGCCAGCAGCTTGGGACTAGCGGTCGATTCGGCGGCCCAAGAGACCCAGTACTTC CASSLGLAVDSAAQETQYF
TRBD1 NA 16 TRBJ1-2 TRBV11-2 TGTGCCAGCAGCTCCCTCAGGACAGGAGCTAACTATGGCTACACCTTC CASSSLRTGANYGYTF
NA once 15 TRBJ2-1 TRBV4-1 TGCGCCAGCAGCCAAGCGGGGAGCTCCTACAATGAGCAGTTCTTC CASSQAGSSYNEQFF
NA NA 13 TRBJ2-7 TRBV3-1/TRBV3-2 TGTGCCAGCAGCCACAGGGGGGCAGATGAGCAGTACTTC CASSHRGADEQYF
NA few 14 TRBJ1-1 TRBV11-2 TGTGCCAGCAGCTTAGTTAGCGGGAGTACTGAAGCTTTCTTT CASSLVSGSTEAFF
TRBD1 NA 15 TRBJ2-1 TRBV5-5 TGTGCCAGCACCAAAGGGCAGGGGGCGTACAATGAGCAGTTCTTC CASTKGQGAYNEQFF
NA few 14 TRBJ1-1 TRBV29-1 TGCAGCGCCGCAATCGGGAACATGAACACTGAAGCTTTCTTT CSAAIGNMNTEAFF
NA NA 16 TRBJ1-6 TRBV4-2 TGTGCCAGCAGCCAAGACCCGGCCGGGTTTAATACACCCCTCCACTTT CASSQDPAGFNTPLHF
TRBD2 NA 16 TRBJ2-2 TRBV2 TGTGCCAGCAGTGAATTAAGTACGCGGGAGTCCGGGGAGCTGTTTTTT CASSELSTRESGELFF
TRBD2 NA 16 TRBJ2-3 TRBV3-1/TRBV3-2 TGTGCCAGCAGCGAAAGCGGGGGGGGACTCACAGATACGCAGTATTTT CASSESGGGLTDTQYF
NA NA 12 TRBJ1-2 TRBV21-1 TGTGCCAGCAGCGGACACAGAGATGGCTACACCTTC CASSGHRDGYTF
NA NA 14 TRBJ1-4 TRBV5-1 TGCGCCAGCAGTCCCGATGGGGCATTAGAAAAACTGTTTTTT CASSPDGALEKLFF
TRBD1 NA 15 TRBJ1-5 TRBV7-2 TGTGCCAGCAGCCCAGCCGGGACAGGTAATCAGCCCCAGCATTTT CASSPAGTGNQPQHF
NA NA 13 TRBJ1-1 TRBV19 TGTGCCAGTAACCGGGGGGTTAACACTGAAGCTTTCTTT CASNRGVNTEAFF
TRBD1 NA 16 TRBJ1-6 TRBV7-9 TGTGCCAGCAGCGGACAGGATCCCGCCTGGAATTCACCCCTCCACTTT CASSGQDPAWNSPLHF
TRBD1 NA 16 TRBJ2-2 TRBV28 TGTGCCAGCAGTCCCCTCTACAGGGGTGGGACCGGGGAGCTGTTTTTT CASSPLYRGGTGELFF
NA NA 14 TRBJ2-3 TRBV14 TGTGCCAGCAGCCAAGATTCAGCGGTAGCTACGCAGTATTTT CASSQDSAVATQYF
NA NA 14 TRBJ2-3 TRBV25-1 TGTGCCAGCAGCCGTGAGGGGGGCACAGATACGCAGTATTTT CASSREGGTDTQYF
TRBD1 NA 14 TRBJ1-2 TRBV27 TGTGCCAGCAGGCCCCCAGGGGGCGCATGGGATTACACCTTC CASRPPGGAWDYTF
TRBD1 few 17 TRBJ1-6 TRBV3-1/TRBV3-2 TGTGCCAGCAGCCAGGACACGCCGGGACAGGGTGGATCACCCCTCCACTTT CASSQDTPGQGGSPLHF
NA NA 14 TRBJ1-6 TRBV18 TGTGCCAGCTCACCAACAGATCAGTATTCACCCCTCCACTTT CASSPTDQYSPLHF
NA NA 14 TRBJ1-3 TRBV10-3 TGTGCCATCAGTGAGGGTGTACAAGGAAACACCATATATTTT CAISEGVQGNTIYF
NA NA 16 TRBJ2-6 TRBV19 TGTGCCAGTAGTTCCTTTACAGGGCCTGGGGCCAACGTCCTGACTTTC CASSSFTGPGANVLTF
NA few 13 TRBJ1-5 TRBV11-2 TGTGCCAGCAGCCTGTATAGCAATCAGCCCCAGCATTTT CASSLYSNQPQHF
NA NA 17 TRBJ2-6 TRBV5-1 TGCGCCAGCAGCTTGGATTGGGGGCTCTCTGGGGCCAACGTCCTGACTTTC CASSLDWGLSGANVLTF
NA NA 12 TRBJ2-1 TRBV10-3 TGTGCCATCAGTGAGTCGACAAATGAGCAGTTCTTC CAISESTNEQFF
TRBD1 few 14 TRBJ1-6 TRBV6-4 TGTGCCAGCAGTCGGACAGGGGATAATTCACCCCTCCACTTT CASSRTGDNSPLHF
TRBD1 NA 12 TRBJ2-7 TRBV29-1 TGCAGCGCCTGGACAGGAGCCTACGAGCAGTACTTC CSAWTGAYEQYF
TRBD1 NA 15 TRBJ1-6 TRBV4-3 TGCGCCAGCAGCCAAGACAGGGACAGCAATTCACCCCTCCACTTT CASSQDRDSNSPLHF
NA NA 11 TRBJ2-1 TRBV29-1 TGCAGCGGCGAGGGCTACAATGAGCAGTTCTTC CSGEGYNEQFF
NA NA 14 TRBJ1-6 TRBV5-6 TGTGCCAGCAGCTTGCGGGGAGCTAATTCACCCCTCCACTTT CASSLRGANSPLHF
TRBD2 NA 15 TRBJ2-1 TRBV4-1 TGCGCCAGCAGCGGCGGGACTAGCGGATACAATGAGCAGTTCTTC CASSGGTSGYNEQFF
NA NA 14 TRBJ2-3 TRBV4-1 TGCGCCAGCTCTCGGAAGGGGAGCACAGATACGCAGTATTTT CASSRKGSTDTQYF
TRBD1 once 17 TRBJ2-3 TRBV27 TGTGCCAGCAGTTTACAGGGGACAGCTTATGTCGGAGATACGCAGTATTTT CASSLQGTAYVGDTQYF
NA NA 13 TRBJ2-6 TRBV19 TGTGCCAGTCAGATAGGGGGTGGCAACGTCCTGACTTTC CASQIGGGNVLTF
NA once 14 TRBJ2-3 TRBV25-1 TGTGCCAGCAGTGAGTGGGAGTCCACAGATACGCAGTATTTT CASSEWESTDTQYF
NA few 13 TRBJ1-2 TRBV28 TGTGCCAGCAGTTTGGCGGAGATCTATGGCTACACCTTC CASSLAEIYGYTF
NA NA 15 TRBJ2-7 TRBV4-2 TGTGCCAGCAGCCAAGAAAGAGGGGGGGCCCTCGAGCAGTACTTC CASSQERGGALEQYF
NA NA 12 TRBJ2-3 TRBV19 TGTGCCAGTAATGGCCGATTGGATACGCAGTATTTT CASNGRLDTQYF
NA NA 15 TRBJ1-2 TRBV30 TGTGCCTCCCGGTCCCCGGGAATGTTTAACTATGGCTACACCTTC CASRSPGMFNYGYTF
NA NA 15 TRBJ2-7 TRBV11-2 TGTGCCAGCAGTCTTTTCCCCAGCGGACAGTACGAGCAGTACTTC CASSLFPSGQYEQYF
NA NA 17 TRBJ2-3 TRBV19 TGTGCCAGTAGTATAGGTGGCGTGGACAGAGACCCAGATACGCAGTATTTT CASSIGGVDRDPDTQYF
TRBD1 NA 17 TRBJ2-6 TRBV28 TGTGCCAGCAGAAGACAGGGGTTCCTCTCTGGGGCCAACGTCCTGACTTTC CASRRQGFLSGANVLTF
NA NA 15 TRBJ2-2 TRBV4-2 TGTGCCAGCAGCTCCGCGGGGGCAAACACCGGGGAGCTGTTTTTT CASSSAGANTGELFF
NA NA 15 TRBJ2-5 TRBV5-1 TGCGCCAGCAGCTTGTTAGGGCAGGGAGGAGAGACCCAGTACTTC CASSLLGQGGETQYF
NA NA 17 TRBJ1-2 TRBV30 TGTGCCTGGAGTGTACCCGACAGAACCCATACCCAGTATGGCTACACCTTC CAWSVPDRTHTQYGYTF
NA NA 14 TRBJ1-1 TRBV27 TGTGCCAGCAGTTTGTTACAGGGGAACACTGAAGCTTTCTTT CASSLLQGNTEAFF
NA NA 15 TRBJ2-7 TRBV5-6 TGTGCCAGCAGCGCGCTTCGGGACAAAACCTACGAGCAGTACTTC CASSALRDKTYEQYF
TRBD1 once 13 TRBJ1-2 TRBV6-5 TGTGCCAGCAGCCCCCGGGACAGGGACGGCTACACCTTC CASSPRDRDGYTF
NA NA 15 TRBJ1-1 TRBV5-1 TGCGCCAGCAGCTTGGTAGCTCAGGGCGACACTGAAGCTTTCTTT CASSLVAQGDTEAFF
NA once 11 TRBJ1-1 TRBV12-3/TRBV12-4 TGTGCCAGCAGTTTAAGGGGGTTAGGTTTCTTT CASSLRGLGFF
NA NA 16 TRBJ1-1 TRBV11-1 TGTGCCAGCAGCTTAGGGGCAGGGGCTTTGAACACTGAAGCTTTCTTT CASSLGAGALNTEAFF
NA NA 16 TRBJ1-6 TRBV3-1/TRBV3-2 TGTGCCAGCAGCCAAGATCTCACCGGGAGGTACTCACCCCTCCACTTT CASSQDLTGRYSPLHF
TRBD2 NA 14 TRBJ2-7 TRBV28 TGTGCCAGCAGTCCCGCTAGCGGGGGTGTGAAGCAGTACTTC CASSPASGGVKQYF